The 28 T cell receptor beta chains below all came from one sample that was sequenced in a study of blood T cell repertoires in COVID-19. This table comes from immunoSEQ multiplex PCR, and its TCRdb copy is limited to in-frame clones, with some not included. The sample holds about 34,000 clones, roughly nine tenths seen once. Input material: peripheral blood. Source of these receptors: a man aged 65 to 79 with active COVID-19.

The chain combines TRBV6-5 with TRBJ1-5, with TRBD1 matching over 8 bases. Germline CDR1 is MNHEY and CDR2 is SVGAGI. V shed 3 bases and J 5 bases; nucleotides not matched to a gene: 9. The CDR3 contains 16 residues. In nucleotides, the CDR3 is TGTGCCAGCAGTTATTCATGGACAGGGCGGGATCAGCCCCAGCATTTT. It encodes CASSYSWTGRDQPQHF.

J is TRBJ2-7 and V is TRBV7-2, with a possible D match to TRBD2 (6 bases). The CDR3 contains 13 residues. Germline V lookup: CDR1 SGHTA, CDR2 FQGNSA. Deletions cut 3 bases from V and 6 bases from J, with 12 bases between. In DNA form, the CDR3 reads TGTGCCAGCAGCTTGAACAAGGAGGGCGAGCAGTACTTC. Amino acid sequence: CASSLNKEGEQYF.

The rearrangement joins TRBV6-6 to TRBJ1-1; D is perhaps TRBD1 (5 bases). V lost 6 bases, J lost 0 bases, and 11 bases lay in between. The CDR3 contains 14 residues. Looked up from germline, CDR1 is MNHNY and CDR2 is SVGAGI (reference sequence). The CDR3: CASRPPTVNTEAFF. The CDR3 coding sequence is TGTGCCAGCAGACCCCCGACAGTGAACACTGAAGCTTTCTTT.

This chain connects TRBV5-4 to TRBJ2-7; TRBD1 might be the D (5 bases). CDR1 is SGHNT, CDR2 YYREEE, per germline (reference sequence). The CDR3 has 14 amino acids. V was trimmed by 2 bases and J by 7 bases, leaving 16 bases between them. Written as DNA, the CDR3 is TGTGCCAGCAGCTTTCGCGACAGACAATCGGAGCAGTACTTC. This gives the protein CASSFRDRQSEQYF.

CDR3 sequence: CASSAIRRQGVSYEQYF. The CDR3 nucleotides are TGTGCCAGCAGTGCCATAAGGCGACAGGGGGTCTCCTACGAGCAGTACTTC. The V gene is TRBV6-1, the J gene TRBJ2-7; 9 bases fit TRBD1. Unmatched junction bases numbered 10, after V lost 4 bases and J lost 0 bases. Germline V gene data show CDR1 as MNHNS and CDR2 as SASEGT. The CDR3 length is 17 residues.

The chain employs TRBV4-3 and TRBJ2-3; TRBD2 matches 8 bases. V shed 6 bases and J 1 base; nucleotides not matched to a gene: 6. There are 15 residues in the CDR3. Per germline, CDR1 LGHNA and CDR2 YSLEER. The DNA of the CDR3 is TGCGCCAGCAGTAGTTCTAGCGGGCGCACAGATACGCAGTATTTT. Translation gives CASSSSSGRTDTQYF.

This chain links TRBV19 with TRBJ1-6, with D tentatively TRBD1 (5 bases). Germline V gene lookup returns CDR1 LNHDA and CDR2 SQIVND (reference sequence). V lost 6 bases, J lost 5 bases, and 14 bases lay in between. CDR3 length: 15 residues. This CDR3 is CASRTRDFNNSPLHF. As DNA, the CDR3 is TGTGCCAGTAGAACGCGGGACTTCAATAATTCACCCCTCCACTTT.

This chain joins TRBV7-9 and TRBJ2-7; D may be TRBD2 (5 bases). The ends were cut back, 2 bases at V and 2 bases at J, with 13 bases in the middle. Per germline, CDR1 SEHNR and CDR2 FQNEAQ (reference sequence). The CDR3 extends over 15 amino acids. This CDR3 reads CASSLLAGMAYEQYF. As DNA, the CDR3 is TGTGCCAGCAGCTTACTTGCGGGCATGGCCTACGAGCAGTACTTC.

This clone came up once. This chain links TRBV5-6 with TRBJ2-7; 7 bases match TRBD1. Trimming at V came to 1 base and at J to 6 bases, leaving 7 bases not matched to a gene. CDR3 size: 14 residues. From germline, CDR1 is SGHDT and CDR2 YYEEEE. CDR3 sequence: CASSLRHRGSEQYF. CDR3 nucleotides: TGTGCCAGCAGCTTGAGGCACAGGGGAAGCGAGCAGTACTTC.

This clone was observed a few times. The rearrangement uses TRBV9 and TRBJ2-7; 7 nucleotides match TRBD1. The CDR3 spans 16 residues. Germline CDR1 reads SGDLS; CDR2 reads YYNGEE. Trimming cost V 4 bases and J 3 bases; bases outside gene matches: 13. The CDR3 is CASSPRGQGWNYEQYF. The CDR3, as DNA: TGTGCCAGCAGCCCGAGGGGGCAGGGCTGGAACTACGAGCAGTACTTC.

This clone appeared a single time. The chain joins TRBV20-1 to TRBJ2-7; D is perhaps TRBD1 (6 bases). Trimming pared 6 bases from V and 5 bases from J, leaving 11 bases between. Germline V gene data show CDR1 as DFQATT and CDR2 as SNEGSKA (reference sequence). The CDR3 is made up of 11 amino acids. This CDR3 reads CSANRVDEQYF. CDR3 DNA sequence: TGCAGTGCAAACAGGGTCGACGAGCAGTACTTC.

This rearrangement joins TRBV7-8 to TRBJ2-7; 7 bases match TRBD1. Germline V gene lookup returns CDR1 SGHVS and CDR2 FQNEAQ. The length of the CDR3 is 13 residues. V dropped 5 bases and J dropped 2; count of bases not matched to a gene: 3. CDR3 in amino acids: CASSPGQTYEQYF. The CDR3 nucleotides read TGTGCCAGCAGCCCGGGACAGACCTACGAGCAGTACTTC.

This clone came up once. The V call is TRBV12-5, the J call TRBJ2-5; no clear D. CDR3 length: 11 amino acids. Germline V gives CDR1 LGHNT, CDR2 FRNRAP. The V end was cut by 2 bases, the J end by 7 bases, with 5 bases between. The CDR3 DNA reads as TGTGCTAGTGGTTTGCGCGGGACCCAGTACTTC. Its protein is CASGLRGTQYF.

The V and J genes are TRBV7-3 and TRBJ2-3, with 13 bases fitting TRBD2. Germline V CDR1 and CDR2: SGHTA, FQGTGA. Unmatched junction bases numbered 3, after V lost 5 bases and J lost 4 bases. This CDR3 is built from 15 residues. The CDR3 DNA reads as TGTGCCAGCAGCACTAGCGGGAGGGCGGCAGATACGCAGTATTTT. It encodes CASSTSGRAADTQYF.

The chain is built from TRBV12-5 and TRBJ1-1; no clear D gene. The CDR3 sequence is 14 residues long. In germline, CDR1 is LGHNT, CDR2 FRNRAP. The ends were cut back, 2 bases at V and 1 base at J, with 8 bases in the middle. The CDR3: CASGLPGGNTEAFF. In DNA, the CDR3 is TGTGCTAGTGGTTTGCCTGGAGGGAACACTGAAGCTTTCTTT.

The chain recombines TRBV9 with TRBJ2-6, with D possibly being TRBD1 (5 bases). Germline-derived CDR1 and CDR2 are SGDLS and YYNGEE. The CDR3 is 18 amino acids. The germline V and J ends were trimmed by 0 bases and 2 bases, with 15 bases remaining between them. The CDR3 here is CASSVEGAVLAGANVLTF. CDR3 in DNA: TGTGCCAGCAGCGTAGAAGGGGCCGTTCTCGCTGGGGCCAACGTCCTGACTTTC. Full variable domain (outside the CDR3, taken from reference TRBV9 and TRBJ2-6): DSGVTQTPKHLITATGQRVTLRCSPRSGDLSVYWYQQSLDQGLQFLIQYYNGEERAKGNILERFSAQQFPDLHSELNLSSLELGDSALYFCASSVEGAVLAGANVLTFGAGSRLTVL.

The rearrangement joins TRBV27 to TRBJ1-6; D might be TRBD1 (6 bases). The CDR3 has 18 amino acids. V lost 2 bases to trimming and J lost 7 bases, with 21 bases between them. CDR1 and CDR2 from the germline V gene are MNHEY and SMNVEV (reference sequence). CDR3 amino acids: CASSLRSTGPGGNSPLHF. CDR3 coding DNA: TGTGCCAGCAGTTTACGGTCAACAGGGCCCGGCGGCAATTCACCCCTCCACTTT.

The chain has TRBV7-2 and TRBJ1-2; unclear D gene. This CDR3 has 19 residues. Germline V gives CDR1 SGHTA, CDR2 FQGNSA. The V end was cut by 1 base, the J end by 1 base, with 22 bases between. CDR3 nucleotide sequence: TGTGCCAGCAGCTTAGGGCCTACGATATCGCGGCCCCTTAACTATGGCTACACCTTC. This codes for CASSLGPTISRPLNYGYTF.

V is TRBV29-1 and J is TRBJ2-1, with 7 bases that match TRBD1. The V segment lost 7 bases and the J segment 9 bases; nucleotides outside the gene matches: 9. The CDR3 covers 12 residues. Per germline, CDR1 SQVTM and CDR2 ANQGSEA. The CDR3 DNA reads as TGCAGCGCCAACTTAGGGGGCAGTGAGCAGTTCTTC. Amino acids: CSANLGGSEQFF.

The rearrangement joins TRBV6-5 to TRBJ2-1; 13 positions match TRBD2. This CDR3 contains 15 residues. V lost 4 bases and J lost 9; bases outside the gene matches: 6. CDR1 and CDR2 (germline): MNHEY, SVGAGI. The CDR3 reads CASSSTSGRASEQFF. DNA of the CDR3: TGTGCCAGCAGTTCCACTAGCGGGAGGGCCAGTGAGCAGTTCTTC.

The rearrangement uses TRBV4-1 and TRBJ2-1; 8 bases fit TRBD2. CDR3 length: 15 amino acids. Germline V lookup: CDR1 MGHRA, CDR2 YSYEKL. V dropped 3 bases and J dropped 6; count of bases not matched to a gene: 7. The CDR3: CASSQPRTSPNEQFF. The CDR3 DNA sequence: TGCGCCAGCAGCCAGCCCCGGACTAGCCCCAATGAGCAGTTCTTC.

The chain couples TRBV7-9 to TRBJ2-3, with D tentatively TRBD2 (6 bases). The CDR3 is 15 amino acids. Trimming stripped 5 bases from V and 6 bases from J, with 18 bases between. Germline V gene sequence: CDR1 SEHNR, CDR2 FQNEAQ (reference sequence). CDR3 sequence (DNA): TGTGCCAGCAGCCCCAGCGGGTCCCCCCGGGATACGCAGTATTTT. Protein: CASSPSGSPRDTQYF.

The chain combines TRBV5-4 with TRBJ2-2; 9 nucleotides align to TRBD2. The CDR3 consists of 16 residues. Germline V gene sequence: CDR1 SGHNT, CDR2 YYREEE (reference sequence). Unmatched junction bases numbered 8, after V lost 0 bases and J lost 8 bases. The CDR3 here is CASSLALAGASGELFF. CDR3 nucleotide sequence: TGTGCCAGCAGCTTGGCGTTAGCGGGAGCATCAGGGGAGCTGTTTTTT.

The CDR3 here is CASSQDGSLAGGRNEQFF. Written as DNA, the CDR3 is TGCGCCAGCAGCCAAGATGGTTCCCTAGCGGGAGGACGCAATGAGCAGTTCTTC. The chain has TRBV4-3 and TRBJ2-1; the match to TRBD2 covers 11 bases. There are 18 residues in the CDR3. Trimming removed 0 bases from V and 6 bases from J; junction bases left unmatched: 10. Germline V gene data show CDR1 as LGHNA and CDR2 as YSLEER.

The genes are TRBV3-1 (or the pseudogene TRBV3-2) and TRBJ1-4, with D uncertain. V was trimmed by 1 base and J by 9 bases, leaving 18 bases between them. Germline assignment: CDR1 LGHDT and CDR2 YNNKEL (reference sequence). The length of the CDR3 is 16 residues. The chain's CDR3 is CASSQGFDGSLKKLFF. Written as DNA, the CDR3 is TGTGCCAGCAGCCAAGGGTTTGACGGGTCCCTCAAAAAACTGTTTTTT.

The gene calls are TRBV6-5 and TRBJ1-6; D remains ambiguous. The germline V gene encodes CDR1 MNHEY and CDR2 SVGAGI. The CDR3 totals 16 residues. Trimming took 2 bases from V and 0 from J, leaving 8 bases between them. The CDR3 DNA is TGTGCCAGCAGTTACACTGGTAGCTCCTATAATTCACCCCTCCACTTT. Encoded protein: CASSYTGSSYNSPLHF.

This rearrangement joins TRBV4-1 to TRBJ2-1, with a weak D call TRBD2 (6 bases). This CDR3 has 13 amino acids. Trimming removed 2 bases at V and 10 bases at J, with 12 bases between. Germline CDR1 reads MGHRA; CDR2 reads YSYEKL. Here the CDR3 reads CASSQLGRGEQFF. The CDR3 DNA reads as TGCGCCAGCAGCCAACTCGGGAGAGGCGAGCAGTTCTTC.

V is TRBV7-2 and J is TRBJ2-4; 7 bases line up with TRBD1. The germline gives CDR1 SGHTA, CDR2 FQGNSA. V shed 1 base, J shed 7 bases, and the junction held 1 base outside the gene matches. The CDR3 covers 13 residues. Here the CDR3 reads CASSLEGANIQYF. The CDR3 nucleotides read TGTGCCAGCAGCTTAGAGGGGGCGAACATTCAGTACTTC.